Listed here is a single T cell receptor beta chain. This CDR3 contains 10 residues. Germline CDR1 and CDR2: MNHEY and SVGAGI. Trimming pared 6 bases from V and 5 bases from J, leaving 4 bases between. The data stem from a study of T cell responses to AZD1222 COVID-19 vaccine. Sequencing used immunoSEQ multiplex PCR; TCRdb keeps in-frame clones, though not all of them. The sample has 120,000 to 150,000 clones, over 75% seen once. This TCR was sampled from an adult in good health. This sequence joins TRBV6-5 and TRBJ2-5; D gene uncertain. The sequencing here drew on peripheral blood, taken on day 0 of AZD1222 vaccination. CDR3 DNA: TGTGCCAGCAGAGGTGAGACCCAGTACTTC. Residues: CASRGETQYF.